This TCR beta chain was sequenced in a study of shared clonotypes between healthy human individuals. As for this clone: Antigen: not known.

Clones were sequenced by immunoSEQ multiplex PCR, and TCRdb holds only the in-frame ones, with some missing. The top ten clones hold 34% of a sample with some 700,000 clones, 90% of them seen once. Findings and caveats of the study: Lower generation probabilities were found for non-shared clonotypes than for those shared by all four donors. Measured sharing among donors was expected to vary with sequencing depth. Around 5% was the fraction of naive CD4 clonotypes found shared across several donors.

The sequenced sample consisted of memory CD8+ T cells from PBMCs. The sample's subset: CD45RO+ cells pooled with CCR7-negative TemRA cells. The receptor comes from a man aged 18 to 29 in good health. Some clones in this sample may be carry-over from other donors' samples.

The CDR3 is CASSDPRDSNNEQFF. Written as DNA, the CDR3 is TGTGCCAGCAGTGACCCCCGGGACAGCAACAATGAGCAGTTCTTC. The chain links TRBV6-4 to TRBJ2-1; TRBD1 matches at 7 bases. CDR3 length: 15 amino acids. V trimming: 2 bases; J trimming: 5 bases; junction bases outside the gene matches: 6. In germline, CDR1 is MRHNA, CDR2 SNTAGT.